This T cell receptor (beta chain) emerged from a study of blood T cell repertoires in COVID-19. Profiled with immunoSEQ multiplex PCR; TCRdb holds only in-frame clones, not every one. Of 50,000 to 75,000 clones in the sample, roughly 87% were seen once. Germline V gene lookup returns CDR1 LNHDA and CDR2 SQIVND (reference sequence). The V end lost 7 bases, the J end lost 2 bases, and 17 bases lay between the germline ends. The CDR3 totals 15 residues. The chain employs TRBV19 and TRBJ1-1; D gene unclear. This TCR was sampled from a man aged 80 or over in a cohort sampled during active COVID-19. What was sequenced was peripheral blood. The CDR3 protein is CASTLGRLRNTEAFF. In DNA, the CDR3 is TGTGCCAGTACCCTAGGGAGACTCCGAAACACTGAAGCTTTCTTT.